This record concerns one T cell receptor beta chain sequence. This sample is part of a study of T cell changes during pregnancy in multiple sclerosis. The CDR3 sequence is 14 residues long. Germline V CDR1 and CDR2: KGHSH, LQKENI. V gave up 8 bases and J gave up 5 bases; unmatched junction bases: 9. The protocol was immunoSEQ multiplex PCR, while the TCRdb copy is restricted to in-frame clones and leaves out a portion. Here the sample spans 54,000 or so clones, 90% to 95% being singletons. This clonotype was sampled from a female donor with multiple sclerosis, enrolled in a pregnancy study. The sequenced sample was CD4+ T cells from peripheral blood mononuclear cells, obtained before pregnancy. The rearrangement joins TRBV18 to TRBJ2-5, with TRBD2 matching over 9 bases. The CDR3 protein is CASHRGGGTETQYF. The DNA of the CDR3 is TGTGCCAGCCATCGCGGGGGGGGCACGGAGACCCAGTACTTC.